This T cell receptor (beta chain) was profiled in a study of T cells in Graves' hyperthyroidism and ophthalmopathy. Authors of the study amplified TCR beta CDR3 regions from RNA transcripts. TCR CDR3 underwent first-round RT-PCR with the HTBI primer set. TCRdb passed the multiplex PCR reads through MiXCR, listing each CDR3 protein once. The data contain fewer than 650,000 distinct CDR3 sequences, 46% of them singletons. The germline CDR1 and CDR2 sequences are ENHRY and SYGVKD. The CDR3 spans 11 residues. V usage is TRBV10-3 and J usage is TRBJ1-2; 9 bases are a match to TRBD1. Sequenced material: peripheral blood or thyroid tissue (not recorded which). The TCR sequence derives from an adult woman with Graves' disease, either hyperthyroidism or ophthalmopathy (not recorded which). The CDR3, as DNA: TGTGCTGGACAGGGGATGGATGGCTACACCTTC. It codes for CAGQGMDGYTF.